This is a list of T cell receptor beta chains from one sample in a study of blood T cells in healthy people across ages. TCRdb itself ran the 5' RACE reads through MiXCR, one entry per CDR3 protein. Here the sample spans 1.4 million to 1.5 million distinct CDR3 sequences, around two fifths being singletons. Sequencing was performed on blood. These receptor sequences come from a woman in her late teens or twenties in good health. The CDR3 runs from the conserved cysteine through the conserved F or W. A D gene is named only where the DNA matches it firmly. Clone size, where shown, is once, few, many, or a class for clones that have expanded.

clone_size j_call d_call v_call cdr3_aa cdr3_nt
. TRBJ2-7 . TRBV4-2 CASSQVTGEQYF TGTGCCAGCAGCCAAGTAACCGGCGAGCAGTACTTC
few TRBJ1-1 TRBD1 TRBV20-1 CSAGGPGGGSPEAFF TGCAGTGCTGGGGGGCCAGGGGGCGGGAGTCCTGAAGCTTTCTTT
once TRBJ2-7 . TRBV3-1 CASSQSSTGLYEQYF TGTGCCAGCAGCCAAAGCTCTACAGGGCTCTACGAGCAGTACTTC
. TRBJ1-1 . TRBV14 CASSGALMNTEAFF TGTGCCAGCAGTGGGGCATTAATGAACACTGAAGCTTTCTTT
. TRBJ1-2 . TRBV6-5 CASSYSASLFDYGCTF TGTGCCAGCAGTTACTCCGCGTCGCTCTTCGACTATGGCTGCACCTTC
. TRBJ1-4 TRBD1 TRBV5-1 CASSQEGARGSKLFF TGCGCCAGCAGCCAAGAGGGGGCCCGTGGGTCAAAACTGTTTTTT
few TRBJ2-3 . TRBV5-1 CASSLVKETDTQYF TGCGCCAGCAGCTTGGTAAAGGAAACAGATACGCAGTATTTT
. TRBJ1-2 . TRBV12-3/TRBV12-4 CASTLGATCGYTF TGTGCCAGCACCTTAGGGGCCACCTGTGGCTACACCTTC
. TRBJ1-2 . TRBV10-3 CAIRVADRSEGYTF TGTGCCATCAGGGTGGCAGACCGAAGTGAAGGCTACACCTTC
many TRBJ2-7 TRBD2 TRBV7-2 CASNLSGAYEQYF TGTGCCAGCAACCTAAGCGGGGCATACGAGCAGTACTTC
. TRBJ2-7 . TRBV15 CATSSTNPSRTVIYEQYF TGTGCCACCAGCAGCACAAATCCATCCAGGACAGTAATCTACGAGCAGTACTTC
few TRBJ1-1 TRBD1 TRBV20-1 CSARGPAGTVNTEAFF TGCAGTGCTAGAGGACCGGCCGGGACAGTGAACACTGAAGCTTTCTTT
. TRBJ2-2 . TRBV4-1 CASSRPEQDIGELFF TGCGCCAGCAGCCGGCCGGAACAGGACATCGGGGAGCTGTTTTTT
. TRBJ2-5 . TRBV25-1 CASSEEWAGGPTYF TGTGCCAGCAGTGAAGAATGGGCCGGGGGCCCCACGTACTTC
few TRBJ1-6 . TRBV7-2 CASSLGSGSPLHF TGTGCCAGCAGCTTGGGCAGCGGATCACCCCTCCACTTT
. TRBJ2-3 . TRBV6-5 CASSYWNTDTQYF TGTGCCAGCAGTTACTGGAACACAGATACGCAGTATTTT
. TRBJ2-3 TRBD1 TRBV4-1 CASHEHSRDRAQYF TGCGCCAGCCACGAACACTCACGGGACAGGGCGCAGTATTTT
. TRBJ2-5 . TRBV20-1 CSATFLRQETQYF TGCAGTGCTACGTTTCTGAGGCAAGAGACCCAGTACTTC
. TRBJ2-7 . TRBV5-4 CASSRGLDRYEQYF TGTGCCAGCAGCCGTGGGCTAGACCGCTACGAGCAGTACTTC
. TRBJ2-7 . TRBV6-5 CASSYRTSSGEQYF TGTGCCAGCAGTTACAGGACCTCTTCGGGCGAGCAGTACTTC
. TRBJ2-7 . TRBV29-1 CSIDRDTSSYNEQYF TGCAGCATTGATAGGGACACGAGCTCCTACAATGAGCAGTACTTC
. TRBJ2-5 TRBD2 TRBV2 CASSVGSGSNNEQYF TGTGCCAGCAGCGTCGGTAGCGGGAGCAACAATGAGCAGTACTTC
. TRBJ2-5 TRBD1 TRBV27 CASSFRTGMGEQYF TGTGCCAGCAGTTTCAGGACAGGGATGGGAGAGCAGTACTTC
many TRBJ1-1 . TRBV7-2 CASSGRHGNTEAFF TGTGCCAGCAGCGGCCGACATGGGAACACTGAAGCTTTCTTT
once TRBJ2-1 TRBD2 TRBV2 CAGKREAYNEQFF TGTGCCGGAAAGCGGGAGGCCTACAATGAGCAGTTCTTC
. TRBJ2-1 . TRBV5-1 CASSYGQGPFNEQFF TGCGCCAGCAGCTACGGACAAGGGCCCTTCAATGAGCAGTTCTTC
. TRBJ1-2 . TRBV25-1 CASREKAYGYTF TGTGCCAGCAGGGAGAAAGCCTATGGCTACACCTTC
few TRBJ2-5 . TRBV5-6 CASFGVGGQETQYF TGTGCCAGCTTCGGGGTTGGGGGGCAAGAGACCCAGTACTTC
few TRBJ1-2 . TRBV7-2 CASSPQERGAHGYTF TGTGCCAGCAGCCCACAAGAGCGGGGGGCGCATGGCTACACCTTC
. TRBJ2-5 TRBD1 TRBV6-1 CASSVATGDQETQYF TGTGCCAGCAGTGTTGCTACAGGGGACCAAGAGACCCAGTACTTC
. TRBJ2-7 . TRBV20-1 CSALTPGTDAYEQYF TGCAGTGCTCTGACCCCCGGGACGGATGCCTACGAGCAGTACTTC
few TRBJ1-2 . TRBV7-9 CASSLDRKGPGRFGYTF TGTGCCAGCAGCTTAGATCGCAAGGGCCCCGGACGGTTCGGCTACACCTTC